Listed below are T cell receptor beta chains from one sample, sequenced in a study of shared clonotypes between healthy human individuals. Data came from immunoSEQ multiplex PCR; TCRdb stores just in-frame clones and leaves some out. This table has roughly 590,000 clones, roughly 95% appearing once. Material: naive CD8+ T cells sorted from blood. The receptors were sampled from a woman in her thirties in good health. CDR3s include the opening cysteine and the closing phenylalanine or tryptophan. Each record gives: clone size, J gene, D gene, V gene, CDR3 DNA, CDR3 protein. A D gene is named only where the DNA matches it firmly. Clone sizes are given selectively: once, few, many, or a class where the clone is expanded.

>.|TRBJ2-6|TRBD1|TRBV19
TGTGCCAGTAGTATTCAGTCAGGGGGCTCTGGGGCCAACGTCCTGACTTTC
CASSIQSGGSGANVLTF
>once|TRBJ2-3|TRBD2|TRBV27
TGTGCCAGCAGTTACGGGACTAGCGTTAATACGCAGTATTTT
CASSYGTSVNTQYF
>.|TRBJ2-7|TRBD2|TRBV11-2
TGTGCCAGCAGCCCCCCCTGGGCTAGCGGACACTACTACGAGCAGTACTTC
CASSPPWASGHYYEQYF
>.|TRBJ2-7|.|TRBV27
TGTGCCGCTGGTCCTACGGGCTACGAGCAGTACTTC
CAAGPTGYEQYF
>.|TRBJ2-1|.|TRBV7-2
TGTGCCAGCAGCTTAAACCCCCAGCGGACCTACAATGAGCAGTTCTTC
CASSLNPQRTYNEQFF
>.|TRBJ1-1|.|TRBV5-1
TGCGCCAGCAGCTCTCGGGACAAAAACACTGAAGCTTTCTTT
CASSSRDKNTEAFF
>.|TRBJ2-2|.|TRBV29-1
TGCAGCGTTGAAGATCGGCAGCCCACCGGGGAGCTGTTTTTT
CSVEDRQPTGELFF
>.|TRBJ2-1|TRBD2|TRBV13
TGTGCCAGCAGCTTCTCGAGCGGGAGAAGTTTCAATGAGCAGTTCTTC
CASSFSSGRSFNEQFF
>.|TRBJ2-1|.|TRBV27
TGTGCCAGCAGTTTAAGAGCCGGAGGGGACCTCTCTCCCTACAATGAGCAGTTCTTC
CASSLRAGGDLSPYNEQFF
>.|TRBJ2-7|.|TRBV29-1
TGCAGCGCCCTTTTCTACAACTCCTACGAGCAGTACTTC
CSALFYNSYEQYF
>.|TRBJ2-2|.|TRBV5-1
TGCGCCAGCAGCACTGACACCATGAACACCGGGGAGCTGTTTTTT
CASSTDTMNTGELFF
>.|TRBJ2-1|.|TRBV7-3
TGTGCCAGCAGCCCAGGACTACTGGATGAGCAGTTCTTC
CASSPGLLDEQFF
>.|TRBJ1-5|.|TRBV6-1
TGTGCCAGCAGTGACAGGGGCGACAATCAGCCCCAGCATTTT
CASSDRGDNQPQHF
>.|TRBJ2-7|.|TRBV19
TGTGCCAGTAGCGCTAGCGCATCGAGCTCCTACGAGCAGTACTTC
CASSASASSSYEQYF
>.|TRBJ2-5|TRBD2|TRBV7-9
TGTGCCAGCAGCGTGAGACTAGCGGGAGTACGGGAGACCCAGTACTTC
CASSVRLAGVRETQYF
>.|TRBJ1-1|TRBD1|TRBV6-6
TGTGCCAGCAGTTTCACAATGGACAGGGGCACTGAAGCTTTCTTT
CASSFTMDRGTEAFF
>.|TRBJ2-1|.|TRBV27
TGTGCCAGCAGTTCCCCGTTAAATGAGCAGTTCTTC
CASSSPLNEQFF